A selection of T cell receptor beta chains follows, all from one sample in a study of metastatic and nonmetastatic thyroid tumors. TCRdb reprocessed the PCR reads using MiXCR. Of about 35,000 clones in the sample, over 15% are singletons; the top ten hold around 12%. The sequenced sample consisted of blood. The receptors shown here come from a male donor with papillary thyroid cancer or a benign thyroid nodule (not recorded which). Some clones in this sample may be carry-over from other donors' samples. Each CDR3 is given with its conserved first and last residue. Each record gives: D gene, V gene, J gene, clone size, CDR3 DNA, CDR3 protein. A D gene is named only where the DNA matches it firmly. Part of the rows lack a size; the others show once, few, many or a class for expanded clones.

>TRBD1|TRBV7-9|TRBJ2-7|NA
TGTGCCAGCAGCCGTGGAGGGACAGGGCGGCGCGAGCAGTACTTC
CASSRGGTGRREQYF
>TRBD1|TRBV6-1|TRBJ1-2|NA
TGTGCCAGCAGTGATGAGGTACAGGGGCCTGATTACACCTTC
CASSDEVQGPDYTF
>TRBD2|TRBV28|TRBJ2-1|few
TGTGTCAGCAGCCGGACTAGCGGGGTCGTAAATGAGCAGTTCTTC
CVSSRTSGVVNEQFF
>NA|TRBV28|TRBJ1-5|NA
TGTGCCAGCATTTACAGTGTTAGCAATCAGCCCCAGCATTTT
CASIYSVSNQPQHF
>NA|TRBV7-9|TRBJ2-3|NA
TGTGCCAGCAGCTTAACGGCAGGCACAGATACGCAGTATTTT
CASSLTAGTDTQYF
>NA|TRBV24-1|TRBJ2-5|NA
TGTGCCACCAGTGAGCCCTCAGGCTACCAAGAGACCCAGTACTTC
CATSEPSGYQETQYF
>NA|TRBV2|TRBJ2-1|many
TGTGCCAGCAGTGAACGGGGAGTATACAATGAGCAGTTCTTC
CASSERGVYNEQFF
>NA|TRBV19|TRBJ2-1|once
TGTGCCAGTAGTCATATCACCCACGTTCACTACAATGAGCAGTTCTTC
CASSHITHVHYNEQFF
>NA|TRBV5-6|TRBJ2-7|many
TGTGCCAGCAGCTTGGTCCCCAGCTACGAGCAGTACTTC
CASSLVPSYEQYF
>TRBD1|TRBV6-1|TRBJ2-3|medium-sized
TGTGCCAGCAGCCTTACAGGGGTGGGGGATACGCAGTATTTT
CASSLTGVGDTQYF
>TRBD1|TRBV20-1|TRBJ1-2|many
TGCAGTGCTTACAGGGGGCCGGTCTATGGCTACACCTTC
CSAYRGPVYGYTF
>NA|TRBV6-1|TRBJ2-2|NA
TGTGCCAGCAGTGCCAGACAGGCCGCGAACACCGGGGAGCTGTTTTTT
CASSARQAANTGELFF
>TRBD1|TRBV11-2|TRBJ2-5|many
TGTGCCAGCAGCTTATGGGACAGGATGAGGGAGACCCAGTACTTC
CASSLWDRMRETQYF
>NA|TRBV5-1|TRBJ1-1|many
TGCGCCAGCAGCCCTACGGGCCTTCCGTTAACCACTGAAGCTTTCTTT
CASSPTGLPLTTEAFF
>NA|TRBV27|TRBJ2-7|many
TGTGCCAGCAGTTTTGCCATAAATTACGAGCAGTACTTC
CASSFAINYEQYF
>TRBD1|TRBV27|TRBJ2-1|NA
TGTGCCAGCAGTTTATTCCACCCGACGACAGGGGCTTACGAACAGTTCTTC
CASSLFHPTTGAYEQFF
>NA|TRBV28|TRBJ1-4|many
TGTGCCAGCAGTGCCGAACTTACAGGGTCAGGAACCTCTAATGAAAAACTGTTTTTT
CASSAELTGSGTSNEKLFF